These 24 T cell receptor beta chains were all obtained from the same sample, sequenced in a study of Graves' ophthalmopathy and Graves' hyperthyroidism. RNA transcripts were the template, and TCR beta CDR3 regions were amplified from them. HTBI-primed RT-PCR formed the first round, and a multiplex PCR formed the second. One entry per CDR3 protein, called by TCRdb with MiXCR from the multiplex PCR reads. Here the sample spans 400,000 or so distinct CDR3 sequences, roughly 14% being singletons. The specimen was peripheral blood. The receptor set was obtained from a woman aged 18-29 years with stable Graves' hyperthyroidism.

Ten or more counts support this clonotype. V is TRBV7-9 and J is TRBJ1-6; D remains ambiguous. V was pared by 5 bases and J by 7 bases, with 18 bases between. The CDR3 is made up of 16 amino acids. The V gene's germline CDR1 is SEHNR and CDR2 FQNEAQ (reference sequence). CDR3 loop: CASSPPGEGANSPLHF. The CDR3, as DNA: TGTGCCAGCAGCCCCCCGGGTGAGGGAGCGAATTCACCCCTCCACTTT.

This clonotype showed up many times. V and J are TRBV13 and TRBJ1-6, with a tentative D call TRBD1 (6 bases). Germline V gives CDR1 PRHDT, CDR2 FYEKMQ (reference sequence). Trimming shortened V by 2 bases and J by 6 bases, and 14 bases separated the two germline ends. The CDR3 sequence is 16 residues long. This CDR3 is CASSLNAGAGNSPLHF. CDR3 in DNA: TGTGCCAGCAGCTTAAACGCGGGGGCGGGTAATTCACCCCTCCACTTT.

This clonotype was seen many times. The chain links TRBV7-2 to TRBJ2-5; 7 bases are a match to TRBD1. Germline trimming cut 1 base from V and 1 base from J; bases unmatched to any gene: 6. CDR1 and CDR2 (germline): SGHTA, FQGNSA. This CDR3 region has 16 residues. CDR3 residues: CASSLGSGQIQETQYF. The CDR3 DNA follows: TGTGCCAGCAGCTTAGGGTCGGGACAGATCCAAGAGACCCAGTACTTC.

CDR3 protein: CASSAGRTYGLTF. The CDR3 DNA reads as TGTGCCAGCAGCGCCGGACGGACCTATGGCCTCACCTTC. The chain combines TRBV6-2 or TRBV6-3 with TRBJ1-2, with D uncertain. The CDR3 has 13 amino acids. Trimming removed 6 bases from V and 13 bases from J, with 21 bases in between. Per germline, CDR1 MNHEY and CDR2 SVGEGT.

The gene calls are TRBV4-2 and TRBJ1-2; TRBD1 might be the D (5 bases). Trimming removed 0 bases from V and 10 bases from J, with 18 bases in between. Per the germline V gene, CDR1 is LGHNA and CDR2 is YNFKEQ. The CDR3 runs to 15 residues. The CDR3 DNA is TGTGCCAGCAGCCAAGATTCCGGGGGGACTGCTATCTACACCTTC. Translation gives CASSQDSGGTAIYTF.

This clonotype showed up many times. The CDR3 DNA reads TGCAGTGCTAGAGATGGGGTATGGGGCAATCAGCCCCAGCATTTT. It is translated as CSARDGVWGNQPQHF. The V call is TRBV20-1, the J call TRBJ1-5; D unresolved. Trimming took 0 bases from V and 2 from J, leaving 11 bases between them. Germline CDR1 DFQATT, CDR2 SNEGSKA (reference sequence). The CDR3 is 15 amino acids.

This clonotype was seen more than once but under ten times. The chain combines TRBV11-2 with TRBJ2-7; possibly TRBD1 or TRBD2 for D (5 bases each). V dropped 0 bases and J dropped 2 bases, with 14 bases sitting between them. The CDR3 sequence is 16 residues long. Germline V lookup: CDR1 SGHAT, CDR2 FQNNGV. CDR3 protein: CASSLDMAGTPYEQYF. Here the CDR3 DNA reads TGTGCCAGCAGCTTAGATATGGCAGGGACCCCCTACGAGCAGTACTTC.

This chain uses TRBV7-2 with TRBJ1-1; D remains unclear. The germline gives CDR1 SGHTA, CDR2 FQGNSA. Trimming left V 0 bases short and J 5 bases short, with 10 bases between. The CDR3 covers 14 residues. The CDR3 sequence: CASSLARVWTEAFF. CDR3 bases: TGTGCCAGCAGCTTAGCGCGGGTATGGACTGAAGCTTTCTTT. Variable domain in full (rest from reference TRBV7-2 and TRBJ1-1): GAGVSQSPSNKVTEKGKDVELRCDPISGHTALYWYRQSLGQGLEFLIYFQGNSAPDKSGLPSDRFSAERTGGSVSTLTIQRTQQEDSAVYLCASSLARVWTEAFFGQGTRLTVV.

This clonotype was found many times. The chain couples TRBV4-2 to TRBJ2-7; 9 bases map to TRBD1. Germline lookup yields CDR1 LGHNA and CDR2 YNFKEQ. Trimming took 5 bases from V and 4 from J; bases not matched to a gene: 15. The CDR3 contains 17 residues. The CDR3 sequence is CASSDIQGAIGKYEQYF. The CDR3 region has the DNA TGTGCCAGCAGCGACATACAGGGGGCTATAGGAAAATACGAGCAGTACTTC.

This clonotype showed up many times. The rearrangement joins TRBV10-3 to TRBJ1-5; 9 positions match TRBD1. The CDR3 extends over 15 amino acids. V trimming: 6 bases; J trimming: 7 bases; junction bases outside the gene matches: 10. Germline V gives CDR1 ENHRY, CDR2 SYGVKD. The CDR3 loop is CAISTDRGPGQPQHF. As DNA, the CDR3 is TGTGCCATCAGCACGGACAGGGGCCCAGGGCAGCCCCAGCATTTT.

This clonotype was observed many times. CDR3 sequence (DNA): TGTGCCAGCAGCTCCTCACGGACAGGGAACACCGGGGAGCTGTTTTTT. Residues: CASSSSRTGNTGELFF. The genes are TRBV11-1 and TRBJ2-2, with 7 bases that match TRBD1. The CDR3 length is 16 residues. The J segment lost 1 base and the V segment lost 4 bases, leaving 6 bases of the junction unmatched. Per the germline V gene, CDR1 is SGHAT and CDR2 is FQDESV (reference sequence).

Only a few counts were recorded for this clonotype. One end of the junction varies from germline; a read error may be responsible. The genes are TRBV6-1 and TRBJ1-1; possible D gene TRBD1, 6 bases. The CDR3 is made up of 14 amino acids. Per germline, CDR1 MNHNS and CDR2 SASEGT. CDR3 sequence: CVSREGQMNTEAFF. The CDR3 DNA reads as TGTGTCAGCAGGGAAGGACAGATGAACACTGAAGCTTTCTTT.

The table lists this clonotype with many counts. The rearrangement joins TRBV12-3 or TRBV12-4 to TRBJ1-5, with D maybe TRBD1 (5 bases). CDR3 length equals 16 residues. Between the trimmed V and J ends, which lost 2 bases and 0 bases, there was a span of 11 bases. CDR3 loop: CASSLRGQISNQPQHF. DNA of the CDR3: TGTGCCAGCAGTTTAAGGGGCCAGATTAGCAATCAGCCCCAGCATTTT.

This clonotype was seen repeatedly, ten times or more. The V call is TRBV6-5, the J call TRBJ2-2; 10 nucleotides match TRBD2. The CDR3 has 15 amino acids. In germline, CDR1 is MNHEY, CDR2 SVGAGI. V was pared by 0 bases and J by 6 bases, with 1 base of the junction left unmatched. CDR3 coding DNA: TGTGCCAGCAGTTACTCAACTAGCGGGGCCGGGGAGCTGTTTTTT. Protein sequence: CASSYSTSGAGELFF.

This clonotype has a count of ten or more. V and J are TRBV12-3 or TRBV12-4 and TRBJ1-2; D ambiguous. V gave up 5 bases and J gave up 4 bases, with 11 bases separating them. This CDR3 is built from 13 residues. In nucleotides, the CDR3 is TGTGCCAGCAGTCAAGACGTTCGCTATGGCTACACCTTC. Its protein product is CASSQDVRYGYTF.

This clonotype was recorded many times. The CDR3 nucleotides are TGTGCCAGCAGTTACACGGCGGCAGCCTTCGGGGAGGTAACCGGGGAGCTGTTTTTT. The encoded protein is CASSYTAAAFGEVTGELFF. V gene TRBV6-2 or TRBV6-3 combines with J gene TRBJ2-2, with TRBD2 as a possible D gene (6 bases). This CDR3 has 19 amino acids. The ends were cut back, 2 bases at V and 5 bases at J, with 24 bases in the middle. Germline V gene sequence: CDR1 MNHEY, CDR2 SVGEGT.

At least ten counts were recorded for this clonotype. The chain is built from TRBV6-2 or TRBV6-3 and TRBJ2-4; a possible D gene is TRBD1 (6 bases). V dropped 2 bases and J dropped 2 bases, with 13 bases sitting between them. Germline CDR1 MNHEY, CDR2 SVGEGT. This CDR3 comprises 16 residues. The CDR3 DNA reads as TGTGCCAGCAGTTACCCGGCAGGGGTGCCCAAAAACATTCAGTACTTC. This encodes CASSYPAGVPKNIQYF.

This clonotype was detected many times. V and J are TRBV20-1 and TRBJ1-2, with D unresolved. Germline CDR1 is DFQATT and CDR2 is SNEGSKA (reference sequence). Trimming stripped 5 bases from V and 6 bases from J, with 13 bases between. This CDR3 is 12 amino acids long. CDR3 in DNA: TGCAGTGCTTTGGACGGTCTAGATGGCTACACCTTC. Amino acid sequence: CSALDGLDGYTF.

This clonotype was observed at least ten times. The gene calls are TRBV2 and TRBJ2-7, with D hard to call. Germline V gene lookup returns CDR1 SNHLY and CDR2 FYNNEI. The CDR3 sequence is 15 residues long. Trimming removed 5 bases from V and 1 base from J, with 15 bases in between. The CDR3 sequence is CASSWSLEGSYEQYF. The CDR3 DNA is TGTGCCAGCAGTTGGAGCTTAGAAGGATCCTACGAGCAGTACTTC.

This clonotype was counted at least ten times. CDR3 DNA: TGCAGTGCTGCGGGACAGGGGGCGGGCACAGATACGCAGTATTTT. This codes for CSAAGQGAGTDTQYF. This chain links TRBV20-1 with TRBJ2-3; 12 bases fit TRBD1. Looked up from germline, CDR1 is DFQATT and CDR2 is SNEGSKA (reference sequence). CDR3 size: 15 residues. J gave up 1 base and V 5 bases, and 4 bases lay outside the gene matches.

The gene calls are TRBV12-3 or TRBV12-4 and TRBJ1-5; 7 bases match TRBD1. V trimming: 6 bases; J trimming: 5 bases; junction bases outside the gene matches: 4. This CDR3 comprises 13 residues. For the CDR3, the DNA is TGTGCCAGCAGAAGTACAGGGGATCAGCCCCAGCATTTT. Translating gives CASRSTGDQPQHF.

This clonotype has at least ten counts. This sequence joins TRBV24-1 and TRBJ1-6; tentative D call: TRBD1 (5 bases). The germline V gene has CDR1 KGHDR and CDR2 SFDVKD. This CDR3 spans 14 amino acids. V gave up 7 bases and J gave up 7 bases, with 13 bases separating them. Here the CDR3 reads CATSGDSVNSPLHF. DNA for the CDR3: TGTGCCACCAGCGGAGACAGCGTAAATTCACCCCTCCACTTT.

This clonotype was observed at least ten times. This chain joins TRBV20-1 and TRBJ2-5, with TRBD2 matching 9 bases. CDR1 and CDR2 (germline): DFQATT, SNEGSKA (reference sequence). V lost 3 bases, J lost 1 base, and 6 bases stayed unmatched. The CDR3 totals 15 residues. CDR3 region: CSARTVAGAQETQYF. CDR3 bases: TGCAGTGCTAGGACGGTAGCGGGGGCCCAAGAGACCCAGTACTTC.

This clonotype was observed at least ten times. CDR3 amino acids: CASSYSSYGYTF. DNA of the CDR3: TGTGCCAGCAGTTACTCATCCTATGGCTACACCTTC. This sequence joins TRBV6-2 or TRBV6-3 and TRBJ1-2; unclear D gene. There are 12 residues in the CDR3. Germline assignment: CDR1 MNHEY and CDR2 SVGEGT. V was shortened by 0 bases and J by 4 bases, with 3 bases between the two germline ends.